This T cell receptor (beta chain) was recovered during a study of T-cell memory formation after mild COVID-19. About the research overall: Largely donor-specific TCR clusters were found.

This clonotype has only a few counts. TCRdb analysed the 5' RACE reads with MiXCR anew, one entry per CDR3 protein. Found here are 350,000 to 400,000 distinct CDR3 sequences, approximately 15% of them singletons; the top ten hold around 22%. CDR1 and CDR2 (germline): SGHKS, YYEKEE (reference sequence). V lost 3 bases to trimming and J lost 7 bases; unmatched junction nucleotides: 4. The CDR3 length is 14 residues. V and J are TRBV5-5 and TRBJ1-6; 7 bases match TRBD1. The TCR sequence derives from a man between 18 and 35 years old who had mild COVID-19 (a few samples of this study predate the infection). Cell type and time point are not known. The sample comprised PBMCs or a T cell subset sorted from them (not recorded which). The CDR3 bases are TGTGCCAGCAGCTCCAGGGGGGGGAATTCACCCCTCCACTTT. It encodes CASSSRGGNSPLHF.